A single sample gave rise to the 23 T cell receptor beta chains below, sequenced in a study of T-cell reconstitution after alpha-beta-depleted transplantation in children. Library preparation (for TCRbeta) was performed with unique molecular identifiers. TCRdb re-analysed the PCR reads in MiXCR, keeping a single row per CDR3 protein. The table records tens of thousands of distinct CDR3 sequences, around 18% of them present only once. The sequenced sample was PBMCs, mostly from graft donor cells, obtained 360 days after TCRalphabeta/CD19-depleted stem cell transplant. These receptor sequences come from a male patient under 10 years old who had a stem cell transplant for acute lymphoblastic leukemia, so the T cells may come from the graft donor.

This clonotype was seen repeatedly, ten times or more. The chain couples TRBV5-1 to TRBJ2-3, with TRBD2 identical over 7 bases. After removal of 0 bases from V and 6 bases from J, the junction contained 13 bases not matched to a gene. Germline loops: CDR1 SGHRS, CDR2 YFSETQ. CDR3 length equals 17 residues. The CDR3 region has the DNA TGCGCCAGCAGCTTGGGTAGGACTAGTCGTGTTGCGGATACGCAGTATTTT. Translation: CASSLGRTSRVADTQYF.

This chain connects TRBV11-2 to TRBJ2-1, with D unresolved. There are 13 residues in the CDR3. Germline loops: CDR1 SGHAT, CDR2 FQNNGV. Trimming stripped 8 bases from V and 4 bases from J, with 12 bases between. Here the CDR3 reads CASGVWGYNEQFF. The CDR3 DNA sequence: TGTGCCAGCGGGGTCTGGGGTTACAATGAGCAGTTCTTC. Complete variable domain (other parts from reference TRBV11-2 and TRBJ2-1): EAGVAQSPRYKIIEKRQSVAFWCNPISGHATLYWYQQILGQGPKLLIQFQNNGVVDDSQLPKDRFSAERLKGVDSTLKIQPAKLEDSAVYLCASGVWGYNEQFFGPGTRLTVL.

This clonotype was detected ten times or more. The rearrangement uses TRBV10-3 and TRBJ1-1; 8 bases match TRBD1. The V gene end was trimmed by 4 bases and the J gene end by 5 bases; junction bases not matched to a gene: 3. CDR1 and CDR2 (germline): ENHRY, SYGVKD. This CDR3 spans 13 amino acids. CDR3 region: CAISGRQGTEAFF. The DNA of the CDR3 is TGTGCCATCAGTGGTCGACAGGGGACTGAAGCTTTCTTT.

This chain uses TRBV6-5 with TRBJ1-2, with 8 nucleotides matching TRBD1. Trimming took 2 bases from V and 3 from J; bases not matched to a gene: 5. The length of the CDR3 is 15 residues. The germline CDR1 and CDR2 sequences are MNHEY and SVGAGI. CDR3 DNA sequence: TGTGCCAGCAGTTACGGACAGGGAGGCGACTATGGCTACACCTTC. Protein product: CASSYGQGGDYGYTF.

The chain combines TRBV4-1 with TRBJ2-1, with 11 bases identical to TRBD2. V lost 2 bases and J lost 4; bases outside the gene matches: 7. This CDR3 is built from 17 residues. Germline lookup yields CDR1 MGHRA and CDR2 YSYEKL. CDR3 sequence reads: CASSQLAGGVAYNEQFF. For the CDR3, the DNA is TGCGCCAGCAGCCAACTAGCGGGGGGAGTGGCGTACAATGAGCAGTTCTTC.

This clonotype came up a few times. The chain uses TRBV7-9 and TRBJ2-1; TRBD2 aligns across 12 bases. This CDR3 has 15 amino acids. V was pared by 5 bases and J by 6 bases, with 5 bases of the junction left unmatched. Germline V lookup: CDR1 SEHNR, CDR2 FQNEAQ (reference sequence). The CDR3 DNA reads TGTGCCAGCAGCGCTCCGGGACTAGCGGGCAATGAGCAGTTCTTC. This translates into CASSAPGLAGNEQFF. The full variable domain, its missing parts supplied by reference TRBV7-9 and TRBJ2-1, is DTGVSQNPRHKITKRGQNVTFRCDPISEHNRLYWYRQTLGQGPEFLTYFQNEAQLEKSRLLSDRFSAERPKGSFSTLEIQRTEQGDSAMYLCASSAPGLAGNEQFFGPGTRLTVL.

This clonotype was found a few times. This chain joins TRBV10-3 and TRBJ2-2, with 8 bases identical to TRBD1. Germline CDR1 and CDR2: ENHRY and SYGVKD. The CDR3 covers 16 residues. Unmatched junction bases numbered 9, after V lost 3 bases and J lost 6 bases. CDR3: CAISDRGRKIAGELFF. The CDR3 bases are TGTGCCATCAGTGACAGGGGGCGAAAAATCGCCGGGGAGCTGTTTTTT.

Details on this clonotype: At one end the junction does not follow the germline gene, possibly because of a read error. The chain carries TRBV7-7 and TRBJ2-7, with 9 bases fitting TRBD1. The CDR3 has 15 residues. Germline values: CDR1 SSHAT, CDR2 FNYEAQ (reference sequence). CDR3 nucleotides: TGTGCTAGCAGCCCCGGAGGGACAGGGATTTACGAGCAGTACTTC. Translated: CASSPGGTGIYEQYF.

In its sample, this clonotype was seen a few times. The V call is TRBV6-2 or TRBV6-3, the J call TRBJ2-3, with 12 bases lining up with TRBD2. The CDR3 runs to 15 residues. Trimming took 5 bases from V and 5 from J; bases not matched to a gene: 5. Germline V CDR1 and CDR2: MNHEY, SVGEGT. CDR3 protein: CASSRLAGARDTQYF. As DNA, the CDR3 is TGTGCCAGCAGTCGACTAGCGGGAGCAAGAGATACGCAGTATTTT.

This clonotype appeared many times. The chain is built from TRBV18 and TRBJ2-5; the D is unclear. CDR3 size: 11 residues. The V end lost 3 bases, the J end lost 5 bases, and 4 bases lay between the germline ends. Germline-derived CDR1 and CDR2 are KGHSH and LQKENI. This CDR3 is CASSPSETQYF. The CDR3 DNA sequence: TGTGCCAGCTCACCTAGCGAGACCCAGTACTTC.

The rearrangement joins TRBV19 to TRBJ1-1; maybe TRBD1 (5 bases). The length of the CDR3 is 14 residues. Germline V gene lookup returns CDR1 LNHDA and CDR2 SQIVND (reference sequence). V lost 8 bases to trimming and J lost 0 bases, with 13 bases between them. The CDR3 reads CASREPTVNTEAFF. In DNA form, the CDR3 reads TGTGCCAGTCGGGAACCGACAGTGAACACTGAAGCTTTCTTT.

This clonotype was detected only a few times. The genes are TRBV12-3 or TRBV12-4 and TRBJ1-5; weak D call: TRBD1 (6 bases). The CDR3 runs to 16 residues. Trimming left V 1 base short and J 6 bases short, with 16 bases between. The CDR3 loop reads CASSLEEVWGAQPQHF. The CDR3, as DNA: TGTGCCAGCAGTTTAGAGGAAGTCTGGGGGGCTCAGCCCCAGCATTTT.

This clonotype has just a few counts. This chain joins TRBV11-2 and TRBJ2-3; 10 positions match TRBD2. Germline lookup yields CDR1 SGHAT and CDR2 FQNNGV. The CDR3 has 18 residues. The ends lost 5 bases at V and 5 bases at J; junction bases unmatched: 16. This CDR3 is CASSQEASGRQEEDTQYF. The CDR3 nucleotides are TGTGCCAGCAGCCAGGAGGCTAGCGGGAGACAGGAAGAAGATACGCAGTATTTT.

This chain links TRBV10-3 with TRBJ1-2; 7 nucleotides line up with TRBD1. Germline V CDR1 and CDR2: ENHRY, SYGVKD. V lost 6 bases, J lost 2 bases, and 3 bases stayed unmatched. This CDR3 has 13 amino acids. The CDR3: CAIRRGQNYGYTF. CDR3 DNA sequence: TGTGCCATCAGGCGGGGACAGAACTATGGCTACACCTTC.

J is TRBJ2-5 and V is TRBV12-3 or TRBV12-4, with D possibly being TRBD1 (6 bases). The CDR3 totals 17 residues. V shed 0 bases and J shed 0 bases, with 14 bases lying between them. In nucleotides, the CDR3 is TGTGCCAGCAGTTTAGCGCTAATTGACAGGTACCAAGAGACCCAGTACTTC. It translates to CASSLALIDRYQETQYF.

The V call is TRBV11-3, the J call TRBJ2-7, with 10 bases lining up with TRBD2. Per germline, CDR1 SGHNT and CDR2 YENEEA. This CDR3 has 15 amino acids. V lost 5 bases, J lost 3 bases, and 7 bases stayed unmatched. The CDR3 sequence is CASSPAQREGYEQYF. In DNA form, the CDR3 reads TGTGCCAGCAGCCCCGCTCAGCGGGAGGGCTACGAGCAGTACTTC.

This clonotype came up once. The chain combines TRBV19 with TRBJ2-2; possible D gene TRBD2, 5 bases. The germline V gene has CDR1 LNHDA and CDR2 SQIVND (reference sequence). Trimming stripped 2 bases from V and 1 base from J, with 5 bases between. The CDR3 length is 14 residues. The CDR3, as DNA: TGTGCCAGTAGTATACGGGGGAACACCGGGGAGCTGTTTTTT. Protein: CASSIRGNTGELFF.

The gene calls are TRBV2 and TRBJ2-1; TRBD2 aligns across 7 bases. V trimming: 7 bases; J trimming: 12 bases; junction bases outside the gene matches: 18. Per the germline V gene, CDR1 is SNHLY and CDR2 is FYNNEI. CDR3 length: 15 amino acids. The CDR3 region is CASKELSGNIIMQFF. The CDR3 bases are TGTGCCAGCAAGGAGCTGAGCGGGAATATTATTATGCAGTTCTTC. The full variable domain, with the rest looked up from reference TRBV2 and TRBJ2-1, is EPEVTQTPSHQVTQMGQEVILRCVPISNHLYFYWYRQILGQKVEFLVSFYNNEISEKSEIFDDQFSVERPDGSNFTLKIRSTKLEDSAMYFCASKELSGNIIMQFFGPGTRLTVL.

The chain is built from TRBV11-2 and TRBJ2-7; D not certain. Germline V CDR1 and CDR2: SGHAT, FQNNGV. This CDR3 has 15 amino acids. The ends were cut back, 2 bases at V and 4 bases at J, with 15 bases in the middle. CDR3 nucleotide sequence: TGTGCCAGCAGCTTAAGTGACCCCCTTTATTACGAGCAGTACTTC. This translates into CASSLSDPLYYEQYF.

This clonotype was detected a few times. The chain joins TRBV12-3 or TRBV12-4 to TRBJ1-2; D unresolved. This CDR3 has 15 amino acids. With 3 bases removed from V and 2 bases from J, the gap between germline ends came to 13 bases. In DNA, the CDR3 is TGTGCCAGCAGTTTTCGAAGGAGGGTGAACTATGGCTACACCTTC. Protein sequence: CASSFRRRVNYGYTF.

This clonotype was seen only once. The V gene is TRBV4-2, the J gene TRBJ2-7; D may correspond to TRBD1 or TRBD2 (5 bases each). CDR3 size: 15 residues. V lost 0 bases and J lost 3, with 12 bases in between. In germline, CDR1 is LGHNA, CDR2 YNFKEQ. CDR3 coding DNA: TGTGCCAGCAGCCAAGATTTGGGGACCCACTACGAGCAGTACTTC. The encoded protein is CASSQDLGTHYEQYF.

The chain is built from TRBV30 and TRBJ2-7; TRBD1 aligns across 9 bases. V dropped 3 bases and J dropped 6; count of bases not matched to a gene: 6. CDR1 and CDR2 (germline): GTSNPN, SVGIG (reference sequence). The CDR3 extends over 13 amino acids. The CDR3 DNA sequence: TGTGCCTGGAGCCCGGGACAGGGTCGCGAGCAGTACTTC. Its translation is CAWSPGQGREQYF.

This clonotype was recorded a few times. The V call is TRBV6-5, the J call TRBJ2-5, with 7 bases fitting TRBD2. The CDR3 is 16 residues long. Germline assignment: CDR1 MNHEY and CDR2 SVGAGI. With 2 bases clipped from V and 4 bases from J, the junction kept 10 bases outside the gene matches. The CDR3 nucleotides read TGTGCCAGCAGTTACAGCGGGGTAGGGTACGGAGAGACCCAGTACTTC. Its translation is CASSYSGVGYGETQYF.